This entry lists 4 T cell receptor beta chains sequenced from one sample in a study of T cells after yellow fever vaccination. TCRdb reanalysed the 5' RACE reads using MiXCR and keeps one entry per CDR3 protein. The sample consists of 620,000 or so distinct CDR3 sequences, 9% to 15% of them appearing once. Sequenced material: PBMCs, taken on the day of the yellow fever booster vaccination. The receptor source for this set is a man younger than 40 who received the YFV17D yellow fever vaccine.

CDR3 sequence: CSASGPTTDTQYF. DNA for the CDR3: TGCAGTGCTAGTGGGCCTACCACAGATACGCAGTATTTT. The J gene is TRBJ2-3, the V gene TRBV20-1; no clear D. Trimming cost V 3 bases and J 2 bases, with 9 bases left between them. This CDR3 has 13 amino acids. Germline V gives CDR1 DFQATT, CDR2 SNEGSKA (reference sequence).

The chain joins TRBV2 to TRBJ1-1; 9 nucleotides line up with TRBD1. Germline CDR1 and CDR2: SNHLY and FYNNEI. CDR3 length equals 15 residues. Trimming at V came to 7 bases and at J to 1 base, leaving 7 bases not matched to a gene. The CDR3 DNA reads as TGTGCCAGCAAAAGGAGGACAGGGGAGAACACTGAAGCTTTCTTT. As protein: CASKRRTGENTEAFF.

This clonotype was seen many times. J is TRBJ2-1 and V is TRBV5-1; D is ambiguous. The germline CDR1 and CDR2 sequences are SGHRS and YFSETQ. This CDR3 comprises 16 residues. The V gene lost 0 bases and the J gene lost 0 bases, with 10 bases spanning the gap. The CDR3 nucleotides read TGCGCCAGCAGCTTGGGTGGCGCGAGCTCCTACAATGAGCAGTTCTTC. Translated: CASSLGGASSYNEQFF.

The table lists this clonotype with a few counts. This rearrangement joins TRBV20-1 to TRBJ2-5; no clear D gene. The CDR3 runs to 13 residues. From germline, CDR1 is DFQATT and CDR2 SNEGSKA (reference sequence). V dropped 0 bases and J dropped 4 bases, with 9 bases sitting between them. CDR3 region: CSARDLRRETQYF. The CDR3 nucleotides are TGCAGTGCTAGAGATTTGCGACGAGAGACCCAGTACTTC.